Shown below are 14 T cell receptor beta chains from a single sample sequenced in a study of beta chain features in type 1 diabetes. These TCRs' antigens remain unknown. Regarding the study as a whole: Moderate yet significant TCRB CDR3 shortening was seen in Type 1 diabetes patients in all four CD4+ subsets.

Sequencing targeted expressed TCRB transcripts, as all isolated RNA had been reverse transcribed. Method: immunoSEQ multiplex PCR; TCRdb's copy keeps in-frame clones and lacks some. The table has about 360,000 clones, 10% to 15% seen once. What was sequenced was naive CD4+ T cells from blood. Receptors were obtained from a woman aged 18-35 years with type 1 diabetes.

This sequence joins TRBV11-3 and TRBJ2-1; TRBD2 is a possible D gene (7 bases). This CDR3 is 15 amino acids long. Germline V lookup: CDR1 SGHNT, CDR2 YENEEA. V gave up 1 base and J gave up 6 bases, with 13 bases separating them. CDR3 sequence (DNA): TGTGCCAGCAGCTTAGCACAGGGAGGGTTCAATGAGCAGTTCTTC. Its translation: CASSLAQGGFNEQFF. The full variable domain, in which reference TRBV11-3 and TRBJ2-1 provide the parts outside the CDR3, is EAGVVQSPRYKIIEKKQPVAFWCNPISGHNTLYWYLQNLGQGPELLIRYENEEAVDDSQLPKDRFSAERLKGVDSTLKIQPAELGDSAVYLCASSLAQGGFNEQFFGPGTRLTVL.

This clone was seen a few times. The chain combines TRBV10-3 with TRBJ2-7; D is unclear. Germline-derived CDR1 and CDR2 are ENHRY and SYGVKD. The CDR3 totals 12 residues. V lost 8 bases and J lost 0, with 8 bases in between. The CDR3, as DNA: TGTGCCATCGCCTCCTACTCCTACGAGCAGTACTTC. Residues: CAIASYSYEQYF.

The chain joins TRBV6-6 to TRBJ2-7; 7 bases are a match to TRBD1. The CDR3 spans 15 residues. In germline, CDR1 is MNHNY, CDR2 SVGAGI (reference sequence). V lost 5 bases to trimming and J lost 0 bases; unmatched junction nucleotides: 7. CDR3 sequence (DNA): TGTGCCAGCAGTACTACAGGGGAAAGCTCCTACGAGCAGTACTTC. Translation gives CASSTTGESSYEQYF.

The chain joins TRBV5-1 to TRBJ2-7, with TRBD1 identical over 9 bases. The CDR3 has 14 amino acids. Germline values: CDR1 SGHRS, CDR2 YFSETQ. V lost 1 base, J lost 8 bases, and 7 bases stayed unmatched. Here the CDR3 reads CASSLIGDRDKQYF. The CDR3 nucleotides are TGCGCCAGCAGCTTGATCGGGGACAGGGATAAGCAGTACTTC.

The chain is built from TRBV5-8 and TRBJ2-7, with a possible D match to TRBD1 (5 bases). V was shortened by 4 bases and J by 2 bases, with 22 bases between the two germline ends. The CDR3 has 17 amino acids. The germline CDR1 and CDR2 sequences are SGHTS and YDEGEE. In nucleotides, the CDR3 is TGTGCCAGCAGCCCAGGAGTTGTGGCAGGGTCACCCTACGAGCAGTACTTC. The encoded protein is CASSPGVVAGSPYEQYF.

There are a few counts of this clone. The chain has TRBV4-1 and TRBJ2-5; D is perhaps TRBD1 (5 bases). This CDR3 has 18 amino acids. CDR1 is MGHRA, CDR2 YSYEKL, per germline. Trimming removed 0 bases from V and 2 bases from J, with 19 bases in between. In DNA form, the CDR3 reads TGCGCCAGCAGCCAAGATCCGGGCCTCGCGACAGAGCAAGAGACCCAGTACTTC. Translation gives CASSQDPGLATEQETQYF.

This clone came up once. This rearrangement joins TRBV19 to TRBJ1-1, with TRBD1 identical over 7 bases. V shed 7 bases and J 1 base; nucleotides not matched to a gene: 12. The length of the CDR3 is 16 residues. CDR1 and CDR2 from the germline V gene are LNHDA and SQIVND (reference sequence). This chain's CDR3 is CASNHGDSRANTEAFF. Here the CDR3 DNA reads TGTGCCAGTAATCATGGGGACAGCCGGGCGAACACTGAAGCTTTCTTT.

The sample holds a few counts of this clone. This chain uses TRBV28 with TRBJ2-2; TRBD2 matches 12 bases. This CDR3 region has 17 residues. The trim removed 4 bases at V and 4 bases at J, leaving 7 bases unmatched. Per the germline V gene, CDR1 is MDHEN and CDR2 is SYDVKM. The CDR3 protein is CASSSQRLAGVTGELFF. DNA for the CDR3: TGTGCCAGCAGTTCCCAAAGACTAGCGGGAGTCACCGGGGAGCTGTTTTTT.

The V and J genes are TRBV9 and TRBJ1-5, with D tentatively TRBD1 (5 bases). The ends were cut back, 3 bases at V and 5 bases at J, with 15 bases in the middle. This CDR3 region has 15 residues. Germline-derived CDR1 and CDR2 are SGDLS and YYNGEE. DNA for the CDR3: TGTGCCAGCAGCGGAGATTCAGGGTCCTATCAGCCCCAGCATTTT. Its protein product is CASSGDSGSYQPQHF. The full variable domain, its missing parts supplied by reference TRBV9 and TRBJ1-5, is DSGVTQTPKHLITATGQRVTLRCSPRSGDLSVYWYQQSLDQGLQFLIQYYNGEERAKGNILERFSAQQFPDLHSELNLSSLELGDSALYFCASSGDSGSYQPQHFGDGTRLSIL.

This clone was counted a few times. The CDR3 is CASSSTGSAYEQYF. The CDR3 nucleotides read TGTGCCAGCAGCTCTACAGGTTCTGCCTACGAGCAGTACTTC. The chain links TRBV25-1 to TRBJ2-7; the D gene is possibly TRBD1 (5 bases). The germline CDR1 and CDR2 sequences are MGHDK and SYGVNS. CDR3 length: 14 amino acids. Trimming took off 6 bases at V and 2 bases at J, with 14 bases between the two ends.

The genes are TRBV10-3 and TRBJ2-7; TRBD2 might be the D (6 bases). The CDR3 has 12 residues. Germline V gene sequence: CDR1 ENHRY, CDR2 SYGVKD. V dropped 6 bases and J dropped 7 bases, with 13 bases sitting between them. The CDR3, as DNA: TGTGCCATCAGCCCCCCCGGGGGAGAGCAGTACTTC. Protein: CAISPPGGEQYF.

Note on this clone: The sample holds other DNA sequences that translate to the same CDR3. The chain has TRBV7-2 and TRBJ2-7, with 8 bases matching TRBD1. Trimming took 1 base from V and 2 from J; bases not matched to a gene: 1. The CDR3 runs 14 residues. Germline V gene lookup returns CDR1 SGHTA and CDR2 FQGNSA. The CDR3 DNA follows: TGTGCCAGCAGCTTAGTACAGGGGGCCTACGAGCAGTACTTC. Translating it yields CASSLVQGAYEQYF.

This clone came up a few times. CDR3 DNA sequence: TGTGCCAGCAGCACGACAGCTGGAAACACCATATATTTT. Its translation: CASSTTAGNTIYF. The V call is TRBV9, the J call TRBJ1-3; TRBD1 is a possible D gene (5 bases). CDR3 length equals 13 residues. CDR1 SGDLS and CDR2 YYNGEE come from the germline V gene. The V end was cut by 4 bases, the J end by 2 bases, with 7 bases between.

The rearrangement uses TRBV27 and TRBJ1-2; no firm D call. CDR1 MNHEY and CDR2 SMNVEV come from the germline V gene (reference sequence). The CDR3 has 15 residues. V was trimmed by 5 bases and J by 2 bases, leaving 15 bases between them. The CDR3 sequence is CASSLRRGLNYGYTF. In nucleotides, the CDR3 is TGTGCCAGCAGTCTGAGGCGGGGTCTGAACTATGGCTACACCTTC.